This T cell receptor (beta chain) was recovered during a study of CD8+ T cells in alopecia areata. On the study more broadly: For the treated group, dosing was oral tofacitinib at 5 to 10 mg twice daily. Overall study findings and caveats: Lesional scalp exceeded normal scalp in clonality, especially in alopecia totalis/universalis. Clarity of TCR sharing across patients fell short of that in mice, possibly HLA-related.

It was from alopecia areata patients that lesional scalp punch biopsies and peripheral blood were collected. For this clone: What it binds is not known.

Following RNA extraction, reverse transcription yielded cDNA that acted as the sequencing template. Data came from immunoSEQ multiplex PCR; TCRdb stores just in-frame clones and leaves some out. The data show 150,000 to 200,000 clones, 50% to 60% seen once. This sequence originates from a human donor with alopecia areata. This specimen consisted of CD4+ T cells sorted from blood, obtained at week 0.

The CDR3 nucleotides read TGCAGCGTCGCTAGCGGGGGGGATACGCAGTATTTT. Its translation is CSVASGGDTQYF. The chain employs TRBV29-1 and TRBJ2-3; 11 bases agree with TRBD2. The CDR3 covers 12 residues. In germline, CDR1 is SQVTM, CDR2 ANQGSEA. V dropped 6 bases and J dropped 6; count of bases not matched to a gene: 2.